One and the same sample provided the 7 T cell receptor beta chains below, sequenced in a study of T cell repertoires and HLA-DP antigens (dated by TCRdb to 2016 to 2018). Libraries came from the immunoSEQ multiplex PCR assay. Sourced from immuneACCESS, this table was stored by TCRdb with only in-frame sequences that have V and J called. A share of the clones is absent; for the studies checked, an unresolved V gene accounts for under half, and the remainder has no known explanation. Here the sample has over 100,000 clones; approximately 92% occur a single time. The ten most abundant clones make up less than 0.35% of the sample. No antigen has been identified for these receptors. The sequenced sample consisted of CD4+ T cells from PBMCs. Receptor source: a woman under 30 in good health and CMV-seronegative.

The chain joins TRBV6-5 to TRBJ2-2; 8 bases align to TRBD1. J gave up 8 bases and V 4 bases, and 9 bases lay outside the gene matches. The CDR3 has 15 residues. Germline CDR1 and CDR2: MNHEY and SVGAGI. CDR3 sequence (DNA): TGTGCCAGCAGTTCCGGACAGGGAGCGGTGGGGGAGCTGTTTTTT. Translating it yields CASSSGQGAVGELFF.

V and J are TRBV27 and TRBJ1-1, with 7 bases that match TRBD1. The J segment lost 6 bases and the V segment lost 5 bases, leaving 6 bases of the junction unmatched. The germline gives CDR1 MNHEY, CDR2 SMNVEV (reference sequence). The CDR3 covers 13 residues. CDR3 protein: CASSADRVAEAFF. The CDR3 DNA sequence: TGTGCCAGCAGTGCAGACAGGGTTGCTGAAGCTTTCTTT.

A note on this clone: The junction differs from germline at one of its ends, possibly a read error. J is TRBJ2-1 and V is TRBV7-2; D not certain. From germline, CDR1 is SGHTA and CDR2 FQGNSA. The CDR3 is 11 residues long. The CDR3 sequence is CASSLSDGQLF. CDR3 in DNA: TGTGCCAGCAGCTTATCGGATGGGCAGCTCTTC.

This chain uses TRBV9 with TRBJ2-2; D perhaps matches TRBD2 (5 bases). Germline V gene lookup returns CDR1 SGDLS and CDR2 YYNGEE. V lost 0 bases, J lost 4 bases, and 10 bases lay in between. The CDR3 covers 15 residues. CDR3 sequence: CASSVGGYGTGELFF. In DNA, the CDR3 is TGTGCCAGCAGCGTAGGAGGGTACGGCACCGGGGAGCTGTTTTTT.

The chain combines TRBV7-2 with TRBJ2-7; D is unclear. The length of the CDR3 is 13 residues. Trimming cost V 2 bases and J 4 bases, with 9 bases left between them. Germline V gene data show CDR1 as SGHTA and CDR2 as FQGNSA. CDR3 loop: CASSLSPEYEQYV. CDR3 DNA sequence: TGTGCCAGCAGCTTATCTCCGGAGTACGAGCAGTACGTC.

This chain uses TRBV18 with TRBJ2-2, with D unclear. The germline CDR1 and CDR2 sequences are KGHSH and LQKENI. V lost 4 bases, J lost 3 bases, and 12 bases lay in between. This CDR3 has 15 amino acids. The chain's CDR3 is CASSLPGPDTGELFF. The CDR3 bases are TGTGCCAGCTCACTTCCCGGGCCAGACACCGGGGAGCTGTTTTTT.

V gene TRBV7-8 combines with J gene TRBJ1-5, with D hard to call. The CDR3 spans 17 residues. CDR1 and CDR2 (germline): SGHVS, FQNEAQ. V was clipped by 1 base and J by 2 bases, with 15 bases between them. The CDR3 is CASSLGVLNGGNQPQHF. CDR3 coding DNA: TGTGCCAGCAGCTTAGGGGTATTAAACGGAGGCAATCAGCCCCAGCATTTT.